The T cell receptor beta chain under discussion was sequenced for a study of regulatory T cells in long-lasting Graves disease listed by TCRdb under 2021. Regarding the research as a whole: Persistent Graves' disease was defined as persistently positive TSH receptor autoantibodies together with antithyroid drug treatment for over 5 years. TCR sequencing covered 13 persistent and some 20 newly diagnosed Graves' disease patients, approximately 33 samples in total. The study took place in China and was registered as a clinical trial. Peripheral blood TCR sequencing and RNA sequencing compared persistent Graves' disease patients with newly diagnosed Graves' disease patients. Antithyroid drugs had been taken for about 9.7 years on average by persistent Graves' disease patients in the clinical cohort.

As regards this clonotype: Its antigen is still unknown. Base qualities were left out, and no much larger clone turns up one base away.

Taken with the paper, the label for time point translates to: persistent/refractory GD, antithyroid drugs over 5 years with positive TRAb. For both TCR sequencing and RNA sequencing, RNA was extracted from PBMCs in TRIzol. The diagnosis of Graves' disease was made according to American Thyroid Association guidelines. The patients came from an endocrinology department in Xi'an, China. From each patient, 7.5 to 10 milliliters of peripheral blood was collected into an EDTA anticoagulant tube. Ficoll Paque Plus density gradient separation was used to isolate PBMCs, and no further T cell sorting was performed. An Agilent 2100 Bioanalyzer and agarose gel were used to assess RNA quality, and a NanoDrop 2000 was used to measure RNA concentration. Libraries were built with multiplex PCR. The instrument was an Illumina HiSeq 4000. CDR3 regions were amplified by Arm-PCR with iRepertoire HTBI primers to construct TCR beta libraries. Before sequencing, the PCR products underwent gel purification. In the paper's pipeline: Gene usage analysis of CDR3 amino acid clonotypes relied on the roughly 60 TRBV and 14 TRBJ segments identified across samples. Filtered high-quality paired reads were merged into contigs using COPE and FqMerger. BLAST was used to align contigs to the IMGT TRBV, TRBD and TRBJ reference genes, and CDR3 was defined following IMGT. Any clonotype with a frequency above 0.1% was classified as a highly expanded clone. Repertoire diversity was measured by Shannon entropy, and V-J evenness by the Gini coefficient. A clonotype found in more than one individual was treated as public. TCRdb took the public reads, trimmed them with fastp at Q25, ran MiXCR for clone calling and kept in-frame beta chains. Rows merge per CDR3 protein into single entries with the most common DNA and genes. These V and J calls rely on TCRdb rather than the paper's analysis. The sample table contains 650,000 to 700,000 distinct CDR3 sequences; only one count was recorded for 30% of them. The biggest ten clones account for about two fifths of the sample.

What the study reported, not specific to this receptor: The study examined only peripheral blood because the primary lesion, thyroid tissue, could not be accessed. Patients with persistent disease shared more public clonotypes (roughly 2,900) than newly diagnosed patients did (nearly 1,000). Only the TCR beta chain was sequenced and analyzed. As a limitation, the authors acknowledged that the small sample size may reduce accuracy. Compared with newly diagnosed patients, persistent Graves' disease patients had lower TCR Shannon entropy and fewer highly expanded clones, which suggests clonal expansion.

This material consisted of peripheral blood mononuclear cells (PBMCs), taken when the disease was refractory, from a patient treated with antithyroid drugs. The source is a female donor with Graves disease.

The CDR3 amino acid sequence is: CSARDRVGQRYIGYTF. In nucleotide form, the sequence is TGCAGTGCTAGAGATCGGGTCGGACAAAGGTATATCGGCTACACCTTC. This receptor chain uses TRBV20-1 and TRBJ1-2; tentative D gene TRBD1, with 5 bases matching. A distance of 22 bases separates the germline ends of V and J, which lose 0 bases and 8 bases respectively. There are 16 amino acids in the CDR3, from cysteine to phenylalanine inclusive. This entry keeps only the CDR3 DNA: 48 bases, framed from base 1. In the germline V gene (reference sequence), CDR1 corresponds to DFQATT and CDR2 to SNEGSKA.